This TCR beta chain appears in the sequencing data of a study of blood T cell repertoires in COVID-19. At the level of the study: Acute and convalescent COVID-19 samples came from the United States, Italy and Spain. In each case, the material was cDNA or gDNA derived from T cells, B-cell-depleted T cells, or PBMCs.

Here immunoSEQ multiplex PCR was the method, and the copy in TCRdb shows in-frame clones only, minus some. In the table there are more than 100,000 clones, about four fifths of which are singletons. V was clipped by 4 bases and J by 10 bases, with 12 bases between them. This CDR3 is built from 13 residues. Germline CDR1 is SGHDT and CDR2 is YYEEEE. The sequence came from a human donor in a cohort sampled during active COVID-19. The specimen was peripheral blood. The genes are TRBV5-6 and TRBJ1-6; no firm D call. The CDR3 nucleotides are TGTGCCAGCAGCCCGAAGTCGCAGTCACCCCTCCACTTT. Its translation: CASSPKSQSPLHF.